The present TCR beta chain was sequenced within a study of T cell responses to AZD1222 COVID-19 vaccine. This CDR3 region has 15 residues. Between the trimmed V and J ends, which lost 5 bases and 6 bases, there was a span of 19 bases. Germline V lookup: CDR1 MGHDK, CDR2 SYGVNS. TCRdb's copy holds only in-frame clones and misses some; the assay was immunoSEQ multiplex PCR. Among about 100,000 clones listed, 80% to 90% were seen once. This receptor was identified in an adult in good health. The J gene is TRBJ1-2, the V gene TRBV25-1, with D possibly being TRBD1 (5 bases). The material was peripheral blood, obtained on day 0 of MenACWY control vaccination. The CDR3: CASSSGPSLGNGYTF. CDR3 DNA sequence: TGTGCCAGCAGTTCAGGGCCTTCCCTAGGAAATGGCTACACCTTC.